This TCR beta chain was found in a study of shared clonotypes between healthy human individuals. Study at large: The study enrolled two women and a few men aged 18 to 49.

TCRdb's copy holds only in-frame clones and misses some; the assay was immunoSEQ multiplex PCR. The table records about 180,000 clones, about 93% of them present only once. This CDR3 is 14 amino acids long. Germline V gene sequence: CDR1 SGHKS, CDR2 YYEKEE (reference sequence). Trimming at V came to 0 bases and at J to 3 bases, leaving 3 bases not matched to a gene. Study observations and caveats: Sampling included only blood; tissue repertoires likely differ.

About this clone itself: Its antigen is still unknown.

The sample taken for sequencing was naive CD4+ T cells sorted from blood. Subset described: CD45RA+ positively selected. The clonotype was recovered from a woman aged 30 to 39 in good health. V gene TRBV5-5 combines with J gene TRBJ2-7; 7 nucleotides agree with TRBD1. DNA for the CDR3: TGTGCCAGCAGCTTGGGACAGGGATTCTACGAGCAGTACTTC. This encodes CASSLGQGFYEQYF.